What follows describes a single T cell receptor beta chain. This sample was included in a study of cytomegalovirus exposure and HLA in healthy donors. Study in general: From donors who were HLA-typed, an early data release held 80 million or so unique TCRs.

60 Vbeta and 13 Jbeta primers were used in PCR. Some clones are missing from TCRdb's copy, which holds only in-frame ones; the method was immunoSEQ multiplex PCR. The data contain about 200,000 clones, 82% of them singletons. The CDR3 covers 16 residues. Germline V gene lookup returns CDR1 SNHLY and CDR2 FYNNEI. V lost 6 bases to trimming and J lost 3 bases; unmatched junction nucleotides: 7. This TCR was sampled from a woman aged 40 to 50 in good health and CMV-seronegative. Sample: PBMCs. V usage is TRBV2 and J usage is TRBJ2-3; 12 nucleotides align to TRBD2. The CDR3 protein is CASSARTSGTTDTQYF. In DNA form, the CDR3 reads TGTGCCAGCAGCGCCCGGACTAGCGGGACTACAGATACGCAGTATTTT.